This T cell receptor (beta chain) was recorded in a study of shared clonotypes between healthy human individuals. Points from the study as a whole: The sampled material consisted only of blood, and tissue repertoires are likely to differ.

Using immunoSEQ multiplex PCR, the repertoire was profiled, and TCRdb retains in-frame clones only, with some absent. Of about 480,000 clones in the sample, around 79% are singletons; the top ten hold about an eighth. Concerning this clone itself: Its antigen is undetermined.

Germline assignment: CDR1 LNHDA and CDR2 SQIVND (reference sequence). V dropped 3 bases and J dropped 4; count of bases not matched to a gene: 7. The CDR3 is 15 residues long. Sequencing was carried out using PBMCs. The chain joins TRBV19 to TRBJ2-5, with TRBD2 matching 8 bases. This clonotype originated in a woman between 35 and 50 years old in good health. Some clones in this sample may be carry-over from other donors' samples. This chain's CDR3 is CASSILAGGRETQYF. The CDR3 DNA reads as TGTGCCAGTAGTATCCTGGCGGGAGGTCGAGAGACCCAGTACTTC.